A single sample is the source of the 4 T cell receptor beta chains below, sequenced in a study of blood T cell repertoires in COVID-19. The repertoire was sequenced with immunoSEQ multiplex PCR; TCRdb's copy has only in-frame clones and lacks some. The sample includes approximately 390,000 clones, approximately 87% seen only once; the top ten take about a tenth. Material for sequencing was PBMCs or T cells enriched from blood (not recorded which). The receptors were gathered from a woman in her forties or fifties who had recovered from COVID-19.

As DNA, the CDR3 is TGTGCCAGCAGCCTAGCCTCGACGGGGACCTACGAGCAGTACTTC. Translated: CASSLASTGTYEQYF. The chain carries TRBV7-3 and TRBJ2-7; tentative D call: TRBD2 (5 bases). This CDR3 is built from 15 residues. Germline lookup yields CDR1 SGHTA and CDR2 FQGTGA. V shed 5 bases and J shed 2 bases, with 16 bases lying between them.

The chain combines TRBV5-6 with TRBJ2-7; 9 bases match TRBD1. Germline values: CDR1 SGHDT, CDR2 YYEEEE. This CDR3 is 16 amino acids long. V gave up 0 bases and J gave up 5 bases; unmatched junction bases: 9. This chain's CDR3 is CASSLARTGARDEQYF. In nucleotides, the CDR3 is TGTGCCAGCAGCTTGGCGAGGACAGGGGCTCGCGACGAGCAGTACTTC.

The chain has TRBV5-6 and TRBJ1-2, with a tentative D call TRBD1 (6 bases). The V and J ends lost 0 bases and 7 bases respectively, with 19 bases between them. This CDR3 contains 16 residues. CDR1 and CDR2 (germline): SGHDT, YYEEEE. DNA for the CDR3: TGTGCCAGCAGCTTGGGAGTACAGGGTCGGTCACTTGGCTACACCTTC. Translated: CASSLGVQGRSLGYTF.

The genes are TRBV5-4 and TRBJ1-3, with D tentatively TRBD1 (5 bases). Germline V CDR1 and CDR2: SGHNT, YYREEE (reference sequence). Between the trimmed V and J ends, which lost 3 bases and 0 bases, there was a span of 13 bases. The CDR3 totals 16 residues. CDR3 loop: CASSWGRRDSGNTIYF. CDR3 DNA sequence: TGTGCCAGCAGCTGGGGGAGGAGGGACTCTGGAAACACCATATATTTT.